A selection of T cell receptor beta chains follows, all from one sample in a study of shared clonotypes between healthy human individuals. Sequencing used immunoSEQ multiplex PCR; TCRdb keeps in-frame clones, though not all of them. The sample consists of roughly 500,000 clones, about 82% of them appearing once. Sequencing used PBMCs. All receptors come from a woman aged 35 to 49 in good health. Some clones in this sample may be carry-over from other donors' samples. Both conserved end residues are part of each CDR3. The D gene is left open where the match is weak. Rows may omit the clone size; those that give it use once, few, many or a size class.

TRBJ2-4,TRBD2,TRBV6-1,.,CASSEPGLAGGGIQYF,TGTGCCAGCAGTGAACCGGGACTAGCGGGAGGTGGCATTCAGTACTTC
TRBJ2-1,TRBD2,TRBV7-9,.,CASSYTGTSRFF,TGTGCCAGCAGTTATACCGGGACTAGTCGGTTCTTC
TRBJ1-3,.,TRBV19,.,CASSASLRWGEEGRNTIYF,TGTGCCAGTAGTGCAAGCCTTCGTTGGGGTGAAGAGGGGAGAAACACCATATATTTT
TRBJ2-5,.,TRBV7-9,many,CASSRGGETQYF,TGTGCCAGCAGCAGGGGTGGGGAGACCCAGTACTTC
TRBJ1-5,TRBD1,TRBV5-1,.,CASSWDSDSNQPQHF,TGCGCCAGCAGCTGGGACAGTGACTCCAATCAGCCCCAGCATTTT
TRBJ1-1,TRBD1,TRBV5-1,.,CASSLHRGQGVYGNTEAFF,TGCGCCAGCAGCCTTCACCGAGGACAGGGAGTATACGGGAACACTGAAGCTTTCTTT
TRBJ2-3,.,TRBV5-6,few,CASSLVDGTGTDTQYF,TGTGCCAGCAGCTTGGTTGACGGGACGGGCACAGATACGCAGTATTTT
TRBJ2-1,.,TRBV27,.,CASSLNRVDNEQFF,TGTGCCAGCAGTTTAAACAGGGTGGACAATGAGCAGTTCTTC
TRBJ1-5,.,TRBV19,.,CASSNRYQPQHF,TGTGCCAGTAGTAACAGGTATCAGCCCCAGCATTTT
TRBJ2-5,TRBD2,TRBV28,.,CASSLAGGPQETQYF,TGTGCCAGCAGTTTGGCGGGAGGGCCCCAAGAGACCCAGTACTTC
TRBJ2-3,.,TRBV9,.,CASSGFRDSSTDTQYF,TGTGCCAGCAGCGGTTTCAGGGACTCTAGCACAGATACGCAGTATTTT
TRBJ2-3,.,TRBV14,.,CASSQELQGLLYF,TGTGCCAGCAGCCAAGAACTTCAGGGCCTTCTGTATTTT
TRBJ1-2,.,TRBV6-5,once,CASSYGRGRMDGYTF,TGTGCCAGCAGTTACGGACGGGGGCGGATGGATGGCTACACCTTC
TRBJ1-2,.,TRBV19,.,CASRSKSGYTF,TGTGCCAGTAGGTCGAAATCCGGCTACACCTTC
TRBJ1-3,.,TRBV7-2,.,CASTKSRGRAIYF,TGTGCCAGCACCAAATCCAGGGGTCGAGCCATATATTTT
TRBJ1-4,TRBD1,TRBV5-1,.,CASSLDPQGAGEKLFF,TGCGCCAGCAGCTTGGACCCACAGGGGGCAGGGGAAAAACTGTTTTTT
TRBJ2-1,TRBD2,TRBV6-4,.,CASSDVSGSAHEQFF,TGTGCCAGCAGTGACGTTAGCGGGAGTGCACATGAGCAGTTCTTC
TRBJ1-6,TRBD1,TRBV2,.,CASSKPGTAYNSPLHF,TGTGCCAGCAGTAAACCTGGGACAGCCTATAATTCACCCCTCCACTTT
TRBJ2-5,TRBD2,TRBV9,.,CASSPRGGQETQYF,TGTGCCAGCAGCCCCCGGGGGGGGCAAGAGACCCAGTACTTC
TRBJ2-7,TRBD2,TRBV5-1,.,CASSLRGGSGSYEQYF,TGCGCCAGCAGCTTAAGGGGCGGGAGCGGGTCCTACGAGCAGTACTTC
TRBJ2-7,TRBD2,TRBV4-2,.,CASSQARTSGEQYF,TGTGCCAGCAGCCAGGCCAGGACTAGCGGCGAGCAGTACTTC
TRBJ1-2,.,TRBV5-8,.,CASSLVVGYTF,TGTGCCAGCAGCTTGGTGGTTGGCTACACCTTC
TRBJ2-7,.,TRBV19,.,CASSIEAGRNYEQYF,TGTGCCAGTAGTATAGAGGCCGGGAGAAACTACGAGCAGTACTTC
TRBJ2-7,TRBD2,TRBV27,few,CASSPRTSRGHEQYF,TGTGCCAGCAGTCCTAGGACTAGCCGCGGGCACGAGCAGTACTTC
TRBJ1-1,.,TRBV19,few,CASSILDSSNTEAFF,TGTGCCAGTAGTATTTTGGACAGCTCGAACACTGAAGCTTTCTTT
TRBJ2-6,.,TRBV7-7,.,CASSSGGIGSGANVLTF,TGTGCTAGCAGCTCTGGAGGGATAGGCTCTGGGGCCAACGTCCTGACTTTC
TRBJ2-1,.,TRBV15,.,CATSGGVADSYNEQFF,TGTGCCACCAGCGGAGGGGTAGCGGACTCCTACAATGAGCAGTTCTTC
TRBJ2-5,TRBD2,TRBV28,.,CASSFSRESGWETQYF,TGTGCCAGCAGTTTTTCGCGGGAGAGCGGCTGGGAGACCCAGTACTTC
TRBJ2-7,.,TRBV2,once,CASSGDAYEQYF,TGTGCCAGCAGCGGGGACGCCTACGAGCAGTACTTC
TRBJ2-7,.,TRBV19,once,CATSRGANSYEQYF,TGTGCCACTAGCAGGGGGGCCAACTCCTACGAGCAGTACTTC
TRBJ1-2,.,TRBV19,.,CASSRFKRDYGYTF,TGTGCCAGTAGTAGGTTCAAAAGGGACTATGGCTACACCTTC
TRBJ2-2,.,TRBV6-5,once,CASVSVTGELFF,TGTGCCAGTGTCTCAGTAACCGGGGAGCTGTTTTTT
TRBJ2-7,TRBD1,TRBV4-2,.,CASSPRLYGTGGENEQYF,TGTGCCAGCAGCCCCCGCCTATACGGGACAGGGGGCGAGAACGAGCAGTACTTC
TRBJ1-5,.,TRBV21-1,.,CASSSHPRQGADHSNQPQHF,TGTGCCAGCAGCAGCCACCCTCGACAGGGGGCCGACCATAGCAATCAGCCCCAGCATTTT
TRBJ2-1,.,TRBV1,many,CTSSHFRTSGNSYNEQFF,TGCACCAGCAGCCATTTCCGGACTAGCGGGAATAGCTACAATGAGCAGTTCTTC
TRBJ2-3,.,TRBV28,few,CASRQTVYTDTQYF,TGTGCCAGCAGACAGACAGTTTACACAGATACGCAGTATTTT
TRBJ1-4,TRBD1,TRBV5-1,.,CASKGTGNEKLFF,TGCGCCAGCAAAGGGACAGGGAACGAAAAACTGTTTTTT
TRBJ1-2,TRBD1,TRBV18,.,CASSAGQNYGYTF,TGTGCCAGCTCAGCGGGACAGAACTATGGCTACACCTTC
TRBJ2-1,.,TRBV6-1,few,CASRLSGIYNEQFF,TGTGCCAGCAGATTGAGCGGCATCTACAATGAGCAGTTCTTC
TRBJ1-6,.,TRBV7-6,once,CASSLGGLGNSPLHF,TGTGCCAGCAGCTTAGGCGGCTTAGGGAATTCACCCCTCCACTTT
TRBJ2-6,.,TRBV7-2,once,CASSLGGANVLTF,TGTGCCAGCAGCCTGGGCGGGGCCAACGTCCTGACTTTC
TRBJ1-1,.,TRBV6-5,.,CASSYNMNTEAFF,TGTGCCAGCAGTTACAATATGAACACTGAAGCTTTCTTT
TRBJ2-1,.,TRBV30,few,CAWSPGEMYEQFF,TGTGCCTGGAGCCCGGGGGAGATGTATGAGCAGTTCTTC
TRBJ2-1,.,TRBV11-3,once,CASSLGGVFVNEQFF,TGTGCCAGCAGCTTAGGAGGTGTGTTCGTCAATGAGCAGTTCTTC
TRBJ2-7,.,TRBV15,.,CATSRALGRGVDEQYF,TGTGCCACCAGCAGAGCGTTGGGGAGAGGGGTTGACGAGCAGTACTTC
TRBJ2-3,.,TRBV9,.,CASGRAGTDTQYF,TGTGCCAGCGGTCGGGCCGGTACAGATACGCAGTATTTT